This paragraph reports one TCR beta chain. These data belong to a study of shared clonotypes between healthy human individuals. Evenly divided among several immunoSEQ plates was the genomic DNA of each subset. Authors' methods: Junction-only immunoSEQ sequences carried no quality scores, so filtering differed. Profiling relied on immunoSEQ multiplex PCR, and the TCRdb table lists in-frame clones only, not all of them. The V and J calls and clone size come from that table; D and trimming were worked out from the DNA. The table records about 2.4 million clones, 90% to 95% of them present only once. This sequence originates from a man younger than 30 in good health. The source material was naive CD4+ T cells sorted from blood. Subset meaning: CD45RA+ positively selected.

The chain's CDR3 is CASSLGTGPQFF. The CDR3 coding sequence is TGTGCCAGCAGCTTAGGTACGGGACCGCAGTTCTTC. The chain is built from TRBV11-2 and TRBJ2-1; D possibly matches TRBD1 or TRBD2 (5 bases each). Germline lookup yields CDR1 SGHAT and CDR2 FQNNGV. The CDR3 is 12 residues long. V was trimmed by 1 base and J by 12 bases, leaving 10 bases between them.